A single sample is the source of the 10 T cell receptor beta chains below, sequenced in a study of blood T cell repertoires in COVID-19. Assay used: immunoSEQ multiplex PCR; TCRdb lists only in-frame clones, some missing. The data show fewer than 200,000 clones, with approximately 85% seen just once and around 8.1% held by the top ten. Sequencing input: peripheral blood. The receptor source for this set is an older woman with COVID-19, enrolled during active disease.

This chain joins TRBV27 and TRBJ2-3, with D perhaps matching TRBD2 (6 bases). The ends were cut back, 0 bases at V and 6 bases at J, with 22 bases in the middle. Germline values: CDR1 MNHEY, CDR2 SMNVEV (reference sequence). There are 18 residues in the CDR3. CDR3 residues: CASSLSGGGDLGGDTQYF. The CDR3 coding sequence is TGTGCCAGCAGTTTATCGGGGGGTGGGGACCTCGGAGGGGATACGCAGTATTTT.

This clone was seen many times. The chain has TRBV30 and TRBJ1-6; TRBD1 agrees at 9 bases. The germline V gene has CDR1 GTSNPN and CDR2 SVGIG (reference sequence). The CDR3 is 17 residues long. The J segment lost 4 bases and the V segment lost 3 bases, leaving 10 bases of the junction unmatched. The CDR3 loop is CAWRIDRGTSYNSPLHF. In DNA form, the CDR3 reads TGTGCCTGGAGAATCGACAGGGGGACATCATATAATTCACCCCTCCACTTT.

The chain employs TRBV10-2 and TRBJ2-5; the D gene is possibly TRBD1 (8 bases). Trimming took off 6 bases at V and 5 bases at J, with 16 bases between the two ends. Germline V gives CDR1 WSHSY, CDR2 SAAADI. This CDR3 spans 14 amino acids. The DNA of the CDR3 is TGCGCCAGCAGCCAAGGACAGGGAGGGGAGACCCAGTACTTC. Residues: CASSQGQGGETQYF.

The gene calls are TRBV27 and TRBJ2-1; D not resolved. V lost 5 bases to trimming and J lost 6 bases, with 11 bases between them. CDR1 and CDR2 from the germline V gene are MNHEY and SMNVEV (reference sequence). There are 13 residues in the CDR3. CDR3 sequence reads: CASSKPTGNEQFF. Written as DNA, the CDR3 is TGTGCCAGCAGTAAGCCCACCGGCAATGAGCAGTTCTTC.

This clone was observed a handful of times. The chain carries TRBV28 and TRBJ2-2; TRBD1 matches 11 bases. After removal of 7 bases from V and 1 base from J, the junction contained 5 bases not matched to a gene. Germline CDR1 is MDHEN and CDR2 is SYDVKM. The length of the CDR3 is 16 residues. The CDR3 DNA sequence: TGTGCCAGCAAAGGGACAGGGGGTTTGAACACCGGGGAGCTGTTTTTT. Amino acids: CASKGTGGLNTGELFF.

The chain joins TRBV25-1 to TRBJ2-3, with D possibly TRBD2 on 6 matching bases. V shed 1 base and J shed 2 bases, with 13 bases lying between them. The CDR3 covers 16 residues. Germline V CDR1 and CDR2: MGHDK, SYGVNS. The CDR3, as DNA: TGTGCCAGCAGTGAATCTCTGGGACTTCTCACAGATACGCAGTATTTT. Residues: CASSESLGLLTDTQYF.

The rearrangement joins TRBV2 to TRBJ1-2; 8 positions agree with TRBD1. Per germline, CDR1 SNHLY and CDR2 FYNNEI. This CDR3 has 15 amino acids. V lost 6 bases and J lost 2; bases outside the gene matches: 8. The chain's CDR3 is CASSPPGQGNYGYTF. CDR3 in DNA: TGTGCCAGCAGCCCCCCAGGACAGGGAAACTATGGCTACACCTTC.

The rearrangement joins TRBV19 to TRBJ1-2; the D gene is possibly TRBD1 (5 bases). Per germline, CDR1 LNHDA and CDR2 SQIVND (reference sequence). This CDR3 has 16 amino acids. Trimming cost V 7 bases and J 6 bases, with 24 bases left between them. CDR3 sequence: CASTPRQHSYENGYTF. The CDR3 DNA sequence: TGTGCCAGTACCCCCCGACAGCACTCTTATGAGAATGGCTACACCTTC.

J is TRBJ2-7 and V is TRBV5-8, with a possible D match to TRBD1 (6 bases). This CDR3 region has 13 residues. Trimming left V 7 bases short and J 1 base short, with 12 bases between. Per germline, CDR1 SGHTS and CDR2 YDEGEE. The CDR3 DNA reads as TGTGCCAGCGGGAACAGGGCATCCTACGAGCAGTACTTC. Translating it yields CASGNRASYEQYF.

The J gene is TRBJ1-2, the V gene TRBV2; D remains unclear. In germline, CDR1 is SNHLY, CDR2 FYNNEI. The V gene lost 3 bases and the J gene lost 0 bases, with 11 bases spanning the gap. The CDR3 consists of 15 residues. CDR3 DNA: TGTGCCAGCAGTGATTCTGGCTTTCCTAACTATGGCTACACCTTC. Translation gives CASSDSGFPNYGYTF.